A selection of T cell receptor beta chains follows, all from one sample in a study of OX40 agonist ivuxolimab in advanced cancers. Method: immunoSEQ multiplex PCR; TCRdb's copy keeps in-frame clones and lacks some. This table has approximately 99,000 clones, roughly 95% appearing once. The specimen was CD4+ or CD8+ T cells sorted from blood, collected in a trial of the OX40 agonist ivuxolimab. These receptors originate from an adult with an advanced solid tumor such as melanoma, head and neck, liver or kidney cancer. Each CDR3 is given with its conserved first and last residue. D genes are given only for firm matches. The listing skips clone size in some rows; elsewhere it reads once, few, many or a size class.

TRBV5-6	TRBD1	once	TRBJ2-5	CASRTQGVETQYF	TGTGCCAGCAGGACCCAGGGGGTAGAGACCCAGTACTTC
TRBV7-6	TRBD2	.	TRBJ2-1	CASSFGLAGEDEQFF	TGTGCCAGCAGCTTTGGACTAGCGGGAGAGGATGAGCAGTTCTTC
TRBV7-9	.	.	TRBJ1-4	CASSLSRAAANEKLFF	TGTGCCAGCAGCTTAAGTCGGGCGGCGGCTAATGAAAAACTGTTTTTT
TRBV19	TRBD2	.	TRBJ2-5	CASSKRTSGETQYF	TGTGCCAGTAGCAAAAGGACTAGCGGAGAGACCCAGTACTTC
TRBV7-9	TRBD2	.	TRBJ2-1	CASSLTDTSGSGTEQFF	TGTGCCAGCAGCTTAACCGACACTAGCGGGAGTGGGACTGAGCAGTTCTTC
TRBV15	TRBD1	.	TRBJ2-6	CATSEGDSYSGANVLTF	TGTGCCACCAGCGAGGGGGACAGTTACTCTGGGGCCAACGTCCTGACTTTC
TRBV4-2	TRBD2	.	TRBJ2-7	CASSQGLAGSYEQYF	TGTGCCAGCAGCCAAGGTCTAGCGGGTTCTTACGAGCAGTACTTC
TRBV18	.	.	TRBJ1-2	CASSPDSLGADTF	TGTGCCAGCTCACCGGACAGTCTAGGGGCAGACACCTTC
TRBV5-8	TRBD2	.	TRBJ2-5	CASSSGLAHQETQYF	TGTGCCAGCAGCTCGGGACTAGCCCACCAAGAGACCCAGTACTTC
TRBV6-1	.	.	TRBJ1-2	CAILGVNYGYTF	TGTGCCATCCTAGGGGTTAACTATGGCTACACCTTC
TRBV2	.	.	TRBJ1-6	CASSENNRGANSPLHF	TGTGCCAGCAGTGAAAACAATCGGGGAGCCAATTCACCCCTCCACTTT
TRBV9	TRBD1	.	TRBJ1-1	CASSPQGAGEAFF	TGTGCCAGCAGCCCGCAGGGGGCCGGTGAAGCTTTCTTT
TRBV15	TRBD1	.	TRBJ2-7	CATSNRDRAYEQYF	TGTGCCACCAGCAACCGGGACAGAGCCTACGAGCAGTACTTC
TRBV29-1	.	.	TRBJ2-6	CSVTGISGANVLTF	TGCAGCGTCACAGGGATATCTGGGGCCAACGTCCTGACTTTC
TRBV28	.	.	TRBJ2-5	CASRLRGPKETQYF	TGTGCCAGCAGACTAAGAGGGCCAAAAGAGACCCAGTACTTC
TRBV4-2	.	.	TRBJ2-7	CASSQVGAYEQYF	TGTGCCAGCAGCCAAGTGGGAGCCTACGAGCAGTACTTC
TRBV27	.	.	TRBJ2-7	CASSHGQRYEQYF	TGTGCCAGCAGTCATGGACAGCGCTACGAGCAGTACTTC
TRBV15	TRBD2	.	TRBJ2-7	CATSRDGRNEQYF	TGTGCCACCAGCAGAGACGGGAGGAACGAGCAGTACTTC
TRBV19	TRBD1	.	TRBJ2-2	CASSPFENRGTGELFF	TGTGCCAGTAGTCCATTCGAAAACAGGGGGACCGGGGAGCTGTTTTTT
TRBV19	TRBD1	.	TRBJ2-7	CASSLGTGDLYEQYF	TGTGCCAGTAGCCTCGGGACAGGGGACCTATACGAGCAGTACTTC
TRBV27	.	.	TRBJ2-2	CASSPGPGELFF	TGTGCCAGCAGTCCGGGGCCCGGGGAGCTGTTTTTT
TRBV4-1	.	.	TRBJ2-3	CASSQEGDTQYF	TGCGCCAGCAGCCAAGAGGGTGATACGCAGTATTTT
TRBV28	.	.	TRBJ1-1	CASSSTTIRAVAFF	TGTGCCAGCAGTTCCACAACGATCCGGGCTGTGGCTTTCTTT
TRBV5-4	TRBD2	.	TRBJ2-7	CASSLALAGGAYEQYF	TGTGCCAGCAGCTTGGCCTTAGCGGGAGGGGCCTACGAGCAGTACTTC
TRBV6-5	TRBD2	.	TRBJ2-3	CASSYFLAGRIDTQYF	TGTGCCAGCAGTTACTTCCTAGCGGGCCGCATAGATACGCAGTATTTT
TRBV11-2	.	.	TRBJ1-1	CAWGYGTEAFF	TGTGCCTGGGGTTACGGCACTGAAGCTTTCTTT
TRBV7-2	.	.	TRBJ2-7	CASSKLELYEQYF	TGTGCCAGCAGCAAGTTGGAGCTCTACGAGCAGTACTTC
TRBV2	TRBD1	.	TRBJ1-2	CASMGTGTSGYTF	TGTGCCAGCATGGGGACAGGGACCTCCGGCTACACCTTC
TRBV7-9	TRBD2	.	TRBJ2-3	CASSPGVGRADTQYF	TGTGCCAGCAGCCCCGGGGTAGGGAGGGCAGATACGCAGTATTTT
TRBV5-4	TRBD1	once	TRBJ2-3	CASSLGDRVVGDTQYF	TGTGCCAGCAGCTTGGGGGACAGGGTTGTCGGAGATACGCAGTATTTT
TRBV5-1	.	.	TRBJ1-2	CASRYRVEGYNYGYTF	TGCGCCAGCCGGTACAGAGTAGAGGGGTATAACTATGGCTACACCTTC
TRBV6-5	.	.	TRBJ1-1	CASSYDLNLNTEAFF	TGTGCCAGCAGTTACGACCTTAACTTGAACACTGAAGCTTTCTTT
TRBV6-5	.	.	TRBJ2-1	CASSLSGYEQFF	TGTGCCAGCAGTCTTAGCGGATATGAGCAGTTCTTC
TRBV28	.	.	TRBJ1-3	CASTPPEISGNTIYF	TGTGCCAGCACCCCCCCGGAGATTTCTGGAAACACCATATATTTT
TRBV5-6	.	.	TRBJ1-5	CASSLHISSNQPQHF	TGTGCCAGCAGCTTGCACATCTCGAGCAATCAGCCCCAGCATTTT
TRBV5-1	TRBD1	few	TRBJ2-3	CASSLVGQITDTQYF	TGCGCCAGCAGCTTGGTGGGACAGATAACAGATACGCAGTATTTT
TRBV27	.	.	TRBJ2-7	CASSPPGLYEQYF	TGTGCCAGCAGTCCCCCGGGGCTCTACGAGCAGTACTTC
TRBV5-1	.	.	TRBJ2-7	CASSAAGQAYEQYF	TGCGCCAGCAGCGCGGCGGGACAAGCATACGAGCAGTACTTC
TRBV4-3	TRBD1	.	TRBJ1-2	CASSQDRDSRSGGYTF	TGCGCCAGCAGCCAAGATCGGGACAGCCGGTCTGGTGGCTACACCTTC
TRBV7-3	.	.	TRBJ2-7	CASSLSGAYEQYF	TGTGCCAGCAGCTTAAGCGGGGCCTACGAGCAGTACTTC
TRBV5-6	.	.	TRBJ2-7	CASSLELEGPSEQYF	TGTGCCAGCAGCTTGGAGTTAGAAGGCCCTAGCGAGCAGTACTTC
TRBV7-2	.	.	TRBJ1-2	CASSSKSLDNYGYTF	TGTGCCAGCAGCTCGAAATCTTTAGACAACTATGGCTACACCTTC
TRBV4-3	.	.	TRBJ2-7	CASSLEGPYEQYF	TGCGCCAGCAGCCTGGAGGGGCCCTACGAGCAGTACTTC
TRBV7-2	.	.	TRBJ2-1	CASSLGGSPGPWGNEQFF	TGTGCCAGCAGCTTAGGAGGATCACCGGGACCATGGGGCAATGAGCAGTTCTTC
TRBV4-3	TRBD2	.	TRBJ2-1	CASSQVLAGVYNEQFF	TGCGCCAGCAGCCAGGTCCTAGCGGGAGTTTACAATGAGCAGTTCTTC
TRBV6-1	.	.	TRBJ1-1	CASSEGWGALNTEAFF	TGTGCCAGCAGTGAAGGATGGGGGGCGCTGAACACTGAAGCTTTCTTT
TRBV28	.	once	TRBJ2-7	CASSLSWTYSSYEQYF	TGTGCCAGCAGTTTATCTTGGACCTATAGCTCCTACGAGCAGTACTTC
TRBV27	.	.	TRBJ2-3	CASREAGDTQYF	TGTGCCAGCAGGGAGGCGGGAGATACGCAGTATTTT
TRBV2	.	few	TRBJ2-7	CASSQDNYEQYF	TGTGCCAGCAGTCAAGATAACTACGAGCAGTACTTC
TRBV7-3	.	.	TRBJ2-7	CASSLDGSYEQYF	TGTGCCAGCAGCTTAGACGGTTCCTACGAGCAGTACTTC
TRBV27	.	.	TRBJ2-3	CASSFQGGTDTQYF	TGTGCCAGCAGTTTCCAAGGGGGGACAGATACGCAGTATTTT
TRBV19	.	.	TRBJ1-2	CASSENNYGYTF	TGTGCCAGTAGTGAAAACAACTATGGCTACACCTTC
TRBV7-9	.	.	TRBJ1-1	CASSTEQNTEAFF	TGTGCCAGCAGCACGGAGCAGAACACTGAAGCTTTCTTT